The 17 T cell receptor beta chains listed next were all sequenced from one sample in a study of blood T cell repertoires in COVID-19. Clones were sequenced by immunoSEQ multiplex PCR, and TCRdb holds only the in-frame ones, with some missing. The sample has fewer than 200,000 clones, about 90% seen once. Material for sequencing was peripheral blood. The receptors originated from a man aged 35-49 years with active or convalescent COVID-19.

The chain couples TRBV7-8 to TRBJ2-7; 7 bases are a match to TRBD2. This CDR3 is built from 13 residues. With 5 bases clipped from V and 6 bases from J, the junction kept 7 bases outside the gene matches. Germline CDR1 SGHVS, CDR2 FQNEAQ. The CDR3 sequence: CASSPGLLGEQYF. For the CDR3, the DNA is TGTGCCAGCAGCCCGGGACTACTGGGCGAGCAGTACTTC.

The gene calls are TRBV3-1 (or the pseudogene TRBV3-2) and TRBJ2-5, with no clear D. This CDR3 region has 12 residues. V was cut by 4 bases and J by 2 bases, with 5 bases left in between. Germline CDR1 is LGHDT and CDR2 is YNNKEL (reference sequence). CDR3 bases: TGTGCCAGCAGCCCACGGCAAGAGACCCAGTACTTC. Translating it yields CASSPRQETQYF.

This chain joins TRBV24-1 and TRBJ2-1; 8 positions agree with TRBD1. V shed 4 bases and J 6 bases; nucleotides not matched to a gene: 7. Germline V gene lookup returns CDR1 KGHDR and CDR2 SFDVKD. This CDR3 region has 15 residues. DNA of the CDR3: TGTGCCACCAGTGACCTGGGGACAGGTAGCAATGAGCAGTTCTTC. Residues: CATSDLGTGSNEQFF.

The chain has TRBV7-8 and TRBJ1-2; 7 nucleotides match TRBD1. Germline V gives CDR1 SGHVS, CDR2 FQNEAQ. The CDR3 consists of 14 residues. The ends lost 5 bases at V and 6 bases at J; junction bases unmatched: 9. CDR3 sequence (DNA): TGTGCCAGCAGCCCCCAAACAGGGGCGGATGGCTACACCTTC. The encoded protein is CASSPQTGADGYTF.

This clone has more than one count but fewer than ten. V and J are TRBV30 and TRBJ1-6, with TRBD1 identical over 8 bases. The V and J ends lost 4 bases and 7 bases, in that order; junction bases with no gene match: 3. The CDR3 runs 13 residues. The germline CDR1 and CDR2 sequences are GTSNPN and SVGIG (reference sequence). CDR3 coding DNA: TGTGCCTGGACAAGGACAGGGAATTCACCCCTCCACTTT. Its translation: CAWTRTGNSPLHF. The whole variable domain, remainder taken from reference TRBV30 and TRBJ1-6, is SQTIHQWPATLVQPVGSPLSLECTVEGTSNPNLYWYRQAAGRGLQLLFYSVGIGQISSEVPQNLSASRPQDRQFILSSKKLLLSDSGFYLCAWTRTGNSPLHFGNGTRLTVT.

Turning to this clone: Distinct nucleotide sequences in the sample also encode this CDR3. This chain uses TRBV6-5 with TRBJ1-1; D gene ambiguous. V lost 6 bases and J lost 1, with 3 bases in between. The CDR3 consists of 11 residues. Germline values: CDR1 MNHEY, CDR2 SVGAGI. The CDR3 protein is CASRRNTEAFF. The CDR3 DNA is TGTGCCAGCAGGAGGAACACTGAAGCTTTCTTT.

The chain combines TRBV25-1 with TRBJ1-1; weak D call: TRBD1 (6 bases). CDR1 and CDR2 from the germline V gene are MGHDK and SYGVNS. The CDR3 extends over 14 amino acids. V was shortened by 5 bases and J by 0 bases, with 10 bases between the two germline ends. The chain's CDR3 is CASSPGQMNTEAFF. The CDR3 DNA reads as TGTGCCAGCAGTCCGGGACAAATGAACACTGAAGCTTTCTTT.

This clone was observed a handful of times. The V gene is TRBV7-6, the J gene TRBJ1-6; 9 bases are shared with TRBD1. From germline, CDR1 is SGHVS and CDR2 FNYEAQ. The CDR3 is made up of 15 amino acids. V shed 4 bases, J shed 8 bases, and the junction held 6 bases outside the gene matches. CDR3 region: CASSSNRGLYSPLHF. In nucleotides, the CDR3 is TGTGCCAGCAGCTCCAACAGGGGGCTATATTCACCCCTCCACTTT.

CDR3 in amino acids: CASSLGLAGGEQFF. CDR3 in DNA: TGCGCCAGCAGCTTGGGCCTAGCGGGCGGTGAGCAGTTCTTC. This chain uses TRBV5-1 with TRBJ2-1; 8 bases agree with TRBD2. Germline V gene data show CDR1 as SGHRS and CDR2 as YFSETQ. V lost 0 bases to trimming and J lost 9 bases; unmatched junction nucleotides: 5. This CDR3 is 14 amino acids long.

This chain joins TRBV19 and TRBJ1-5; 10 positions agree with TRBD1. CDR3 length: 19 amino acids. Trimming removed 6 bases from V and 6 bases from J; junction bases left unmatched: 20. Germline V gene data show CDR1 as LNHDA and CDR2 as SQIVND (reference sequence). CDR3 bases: TGTGCCAGTAGGGGACCGGGACAGGGGAGGTTATCGGTAAGTCAGCCCCAGCATTTT. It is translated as CASRGPGQGRLSVSQPQHF.

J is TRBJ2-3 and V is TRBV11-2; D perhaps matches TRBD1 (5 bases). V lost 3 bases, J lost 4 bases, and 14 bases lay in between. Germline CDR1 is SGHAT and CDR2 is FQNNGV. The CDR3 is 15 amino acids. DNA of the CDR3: TGTGCCAGCAGCTTGTACCAGGGTTCGCCAGATACGCAGTATTTT. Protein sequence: CASSLYQGSPDTQYF.

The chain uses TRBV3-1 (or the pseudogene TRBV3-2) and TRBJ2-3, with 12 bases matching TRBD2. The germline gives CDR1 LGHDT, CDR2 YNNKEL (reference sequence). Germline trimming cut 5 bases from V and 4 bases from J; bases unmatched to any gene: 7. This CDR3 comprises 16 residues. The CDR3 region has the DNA TGTGCCAGCAGCTGGCGACTAGCGGGGGCCTCAGATACGCAGTATTTT. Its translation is CASSWRLAGASDTQYF.

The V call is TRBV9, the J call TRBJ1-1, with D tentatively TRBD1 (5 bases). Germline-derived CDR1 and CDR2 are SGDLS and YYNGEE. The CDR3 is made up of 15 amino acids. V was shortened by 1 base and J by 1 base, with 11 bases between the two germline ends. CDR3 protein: CASSVFQGTNTEAFF. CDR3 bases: TGTGCCAGCAGCGTATTTCAGGGCACGAACACTGAAGCTTTCTTT.

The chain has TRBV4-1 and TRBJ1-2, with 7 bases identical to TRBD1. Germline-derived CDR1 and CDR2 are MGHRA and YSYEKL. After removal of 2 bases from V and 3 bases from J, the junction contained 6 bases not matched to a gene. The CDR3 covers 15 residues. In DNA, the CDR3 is TGCGCCAGCAGCCAAATCAAAACAGGGGACTATGGCTACACCTTC. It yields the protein CASSQIKTGDYGYTF.

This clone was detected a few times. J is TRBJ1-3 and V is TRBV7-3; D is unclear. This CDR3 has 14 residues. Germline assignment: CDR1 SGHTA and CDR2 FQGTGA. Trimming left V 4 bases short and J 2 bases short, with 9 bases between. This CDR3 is CASSSPGPGNTIYF. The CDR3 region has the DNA TGTGCCAGCAGCTCACCCGGTCCTGGAAACACCATATATTTT. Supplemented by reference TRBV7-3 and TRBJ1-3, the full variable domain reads GAGVSQTPSNKVTEKGKYVELRCDPISGHTALYWYRQSLGQGPEFLIYFQGTGAADDSGLPNDRFFAVRPEGSVSTLKIQRTERGDSAVYLCASSSPGPGNTIYFGEGSWLTVV.

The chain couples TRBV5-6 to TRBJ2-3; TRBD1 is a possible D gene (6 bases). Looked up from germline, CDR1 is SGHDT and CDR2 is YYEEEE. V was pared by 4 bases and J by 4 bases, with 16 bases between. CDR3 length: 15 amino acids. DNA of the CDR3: TGTGCCAGCAGCGGCTTCCGGGACACCTCAGATACGCAGTATTTT. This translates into CASSGFRDTSDTQYF.

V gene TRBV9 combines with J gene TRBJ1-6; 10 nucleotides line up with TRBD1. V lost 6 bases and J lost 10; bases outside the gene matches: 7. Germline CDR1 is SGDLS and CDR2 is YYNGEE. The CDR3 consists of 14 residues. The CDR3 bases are TGTGCCAGCAACCCCGGGACAGGGGAATCACCCCTCCACTTT. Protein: CASNPGTGESPLHF.